This T cell receptor beta chain was recorded in a study of blood T cells in healthy people across ages. Investigators took 8.5 to 10 milliliters of peripheral blood from every donor. Samples each yielded at least 5.5 micrograms of total RNA. General observations from the study: Estimates based on one million T cells were treated as lower bounds. Comparison with aged donors showed that long-lived donors had more naive CD4+ cells and higher diversity.

A second 7 to 11 cycle PCR used barcoded and J-beta primers. One entry per CDR3 protein, called by TCRdb with MiXCR from the 5' RACE reads. The table lists over 1,500,000 distinct CDR3 sequences, roughly 50% of them singletons, with roughly 2% in the top ten. The V and J ends lost 5 bases and 8 bases respectively, with 9 bases between them. The CDR3 totals 11 residues. Looked up from germline, CDR1 is SQVTM and CDR2 is ANQGSEA. Comment on this clonotype: Its specificity is not known.

V usage is TRBV29-1 and J usage is TRBJ1-4; D is ambiguous. This TCR came from a woman between 40 and 50 years old in good health. Material: blood. In DNA form, the CDR3 reads TGCAGCGTTTCTGACGGGGAAAAACTGTTTTTT. Encoded protein: CSVSDGEKLFF.